The 32 T cell receptor beta chains below all came from one sample that was sequenced in a study of T cell responses to AZD1222 COVID-19 vaccine. Sequencing was performed with immunoSEQ multiplex PCR; in TCRdb, only in-frame clones are kept and a portion is missing. The data show about 140,000 clones, 85% to 90% seen once. Sequenced here: peripheral blood, sampled on day 0 of AZD1222 vaccination. Source of these receptors: an adult in good health.

In this sample, this clone turned up once. V is TRBV27 and J is TRBJ1-5; D is uncertain. CDR1 MNHEY and CDR2 SMNVEV come from the germline V gene (reference sequence). Trimming shortened V by 2 bases and J by 3 bases, and 8 bases separated the two germline ends. The CDR3 extends over 14 amino acids. CDR3 in amino acids: CASSLPGINQPQHF. In DNA form, the CDR3 reads TGTGCCAGCAGTTTACCGGGAATCAATCAGCCCCAGCATTTT.

V is TRBV2 and J is TRBJ1-4; 7 bases map to TRBD1. This CDR3 has 14 amino acids. Germline loops: CDR1 SNHLY, CDR2 FYNNEI. V was pared by 4 bases and J by 2 bases, with 1 base of the junction left unmatched. CDR3 DNA sequence: TGTGCCAGCAGTGGGGACAGCACTAATGAAAAACTGTTTTTT. Translating gives CASSGDSTNEKLFF.

This rearrangement joins TRBV7-2 to TRBJ1-2; TRBD1 matches 10 bases. V shed 8 bases, J shed 6 bases, and the junction held 6 bases outside the gene matches. Germline-derived CDR1 and CDR2 are SGHTA and FQGNSA. This CDR3 has 13 residues. The DNA for the CDR3 is TGTGCCAGCGGGACAGGGGCGTATGATGGCTACACCTTC. Its translation: CASGTGAYDGYTF.

The chain carries TRBV30 and TRBJ1-4; D possibly corresponds to TRBD1 (5 bases). The CDR3 spans 15 residues. Germline CDR1 GTSNPN, CDR2 SVGIG (reference sequence). V was shortened by 0 bases and J by 6 bases, with 14 bases between the two germline ends. For the CDR3, the DNA is TGTGCCTGGAGTGTCTTCCAGGGCAAATATGAAAAACTGTTTTTT. Translated, it gives CAWSVFQGKYEKLFF.

J is TRBJ2-5 and V is TRBV11-2; 10 bases agree with TRBD2. CDR1 SGHAT and CDR2 FQNNGV come from the germline V gene. With 8 bases clipped from V and 5 bases from J, the junction kept 5 bases outside the gene matches. The CDR3 loop spans 13 amino acids. CDR3 protein: CASRGLALETQYF. As DNA, the CDR3 is TGTGCCAGCCGGGGACTAGCGTTGGAGACCCAGTACTTC.

Comments on this clone: Other DNA sequences within the sample encode an identical CDR3. The chain employs TRBV24-1 and TRBJ2-5; D gene unclear. Looked up from germline, CDR1 is KGHDR and CDR2 is SFDVKD. CDR3 size: 11 residues. The V gene lost 6 bases and the J gene lost 5 bases, with 6 bases spanning the gap. This CDR3 reads CATSLGETQYF. CDR3 DNA sequence: TGTGCCACCAGTTTAGGGGAGACCCAGTACTTC.

The J gene is TRBJ1-1, the V gene TRBV28; D is undetermined. CDR1 is MDHEN, CDR2 SYDVKM, per germline. The CDR3 contains 16 residues. V lost 1 base, J lost 0 bases, and 12 bases lay in between. CDR3 bases: TGTGCCAGCAGTTTATTTTCTGGGGAATTGAACACTGAAGCTTTCTTT. It specifies CASSLFSGELNTEAFF.

V gene TRBV27 combines with J gene TRBJ1-6, with D uncertain. The length of the CDR3 is 17 residues. Germline V gene lookup returns CDR1 MNHEY and CDR2 SMNVEV (reference sequence). V was cut by 3 bases and J by 0 bases, with 12 bases left in between. The CDR3 nucleotides read TGTGCCAGCAGTTTTTCGGGGATGAGCTCCTATAATTCACCCCTCCACTTT. Amino acids: CASSFSGMSSYNSPLHF.

The rearrangement joins TRBV19 to TRBJ1-2, with D unresolved. V was clipped by 2 bases and J by 4 bases, with 8 bases between them. The CDR3 extends over 13 amino acids. Germline assignment: CDR1 LNHDA and CDR2 SQIVND (reference sequence). The CDR3 sequence is CASSIRTGYGYTF. The CDR3 coding sequence is TGTGCCAGTAGTATAAGGACCGGCTATGGCTACACCTTC.

The V gene is TRBV4-3, the J gene TRBJ2-5; 10 bases fit TRBD2. Trimming cost V 1 base and J 4 bases; bases outside gene matches: 21. This CDR3 comprises 21 residues. Germline V gene lookup returns CDR1 LGHNA and CDR2 YSLEER. The CDR3 region is CASSQGGNRLIAGGVIETQYF. CDR3 nucleotide sequence: TGCGCCAGCAGCCAAGGGGGGAACCGACTAATAGCGGGAGGAGTAATAGAGACCCAGTACTTC.

The CDR3 loop is CASSQRVRTENTGELFF. The CDR3 nucleotides read TGCGCCAGCAGCCAGAGGGTAAGAACAGAGAACACCGGGGAGCTGTTTTTT. The rearrangement links TRBV4-3 to TRBJ2-2; a possible D gene is TRBD2 (5 bases). The CDR3 has 17 residues. Germline V gene sequence: CDR1 LGHNA, CDR2 YSLEER. Trimming pared 3 bases from V and 1 base from J, leaving 15 bases between.

The rearrangement links TRBV12-3 or TRBV12-4 to TRBJ2-7; D is unresolved. The length of the CDR3 is 13 residues. Trimming stripped 6 bases from V and 4 bases from J, with 13 bases between. CDR3 sequence (DNA): TGTGCCAGCAGACCCGAGACTGTATACGAGCAGTACTTC. It is translated as CASRPETVYEQYF.

J is TRBJ1-2 and V is TRBV25-1; 7 bases line up with TRBD1. The CDR3 totals 16 residues. In germline, CDR1 is MGHDK, CDR2 SYGVNS. J gave up 8 bases and V 1 base, and 13 bases lay outside the gene matches. In DNA form, the CDR3 reads TGTGCCAGCAGTGAATGGAGGGACAGACTTCTTGAAGGCTACACCTTC. Amino acid sequence: CASSEWRDRLLEGYTF.

This chain connects TRBV24-1 to TRBJ2-3, with D perhaps matching TRBD1 (6 bases). The V and J ends lost 1 base and 9 bases respectively, with 16 bases between them. This CDR3 comprises 15 residues. Germline CDR1 and CDR2: KGHDR and SFDVKD. CDR3 in DNA: TGTGCCACCAGTGATTTCGTCAGGGGACAAGGAACGCAGTATTTT. Protein sequence: CATSDFVRGQGTQYF.

The rearrangement uses TRBV20-1 and TRBJ2-1; D remains ambiguous. Trimming shortened V by 3 bases and J by 0 bases, and 12 bases separated the two germline ends. Germline-derived CDR1 and CDR2 are DFQATT and SNEGSKA (reference sequence). The CDR3 has 15 residues. The CDR3 reads CSASTSPVSYNEQFF. The CDR3 coding sequence is TGCAGTGCTAGTACGTCCCCAGTCTCCTACAATGAGCAGTTCTTC.

The V gene is TRBV27, the J gene TRBJ2-1; TRBD2 aligns across 12 bases. V was clipped by 4 bases and J by 7 bases; unmatched bases: 8. CDR3 length equals 16 residues. Looked up from germline, CDR1 is MNHEY and CDR2 is SMNVEV (reference sequence). CDR3 bases: TGTGCCAGCAGTTACCTGGGACTAGCGGGCCTTAATGAGCAGTTCTTC. It codes for CASSYLGLAGLNEQFF.

The chain is built from TRBV3-1 (or the pseudogene TRBV3-2) and TRBJ2-7; 9 bases fit TRBD1. Trimming took 4 bases from V and 5 from J; bases not matched to a gene: 6. Germline V gene lookup returns CDR1 LGHDT and CDR2 YNNKEL (reference sequence). The CDR3 runs to 14 residues. In DNA form, the CDR3 reads TGTGCCAGCAGCCGGGACAGGGTAGGGAACGAGCAGTACTTC. It translates to CASSRDRVGNEQYF.

The chain carries TRBV15 and TRBJ2-1, with D unclear. From germline, CDR1 is LNHNV and CDR2 YYDKDF (reference sequence). Trimming pared 5 bases from V and 6 bases from J, leaving 20 bases between. This CDR3 comprises 16 residues. CDR3: CATSSRSQPSGNEQFF. CDR3 coding DNA: TGTGCCACCAGCTCTCGTAGCCAGCCCTCGGGCAATGAGCAGTTCTTC.

This chain joins TRBV27 and TRBJ1-6, with 7 bases aligning to TRBD1. The CDR3 length is 15 residues. V was clipped by 3 bases and J by 7 bases; unmatched bases: 6. Germline V gene lookup returns CDR1 MNHEY and CDR2 SMNVEV (reference sequence). CDR3 bases: TGTGCCAGCAGTTTGACAGGGAGTTGGAATTCACCCCTCCACTTT. Amino acids: CASSLTGSWNSPLHF.

CDR3 sequence: CASIGDRGDNQPQHF. The CDR3 nucleotides are TGTGCCAGTATTGGGGACAGGGGTGATAATCAGCCCCAGCATTTT. The chain carries TRBV19 and TRBJ1-5; TRBD1 aligns across 10 bases. This CDR3 spans 15 amino acids. Germline trimming cut 7 bases from V and 4 bases from J; bases unmatched to any gene: 7. Per the germline V gene, CDR1 is LNHDA and CDR2 is SQIVND (reference sequence).

This chain joins TRBV4-3 and TRBJ2-1, with TRBD2 matching 10 bases. CDR1 and CDR2 (germline): LGHNA, YSLEER. CDR3 length: 19 amino acids. J was trimmed by 3 bases and V by 4 bases; bases with no gene match: 15. CDR3 nucleotides: TGCGCCAGCAGCCCAAGAGCAGCGGGAGGGCCCGAAATCTACAATGAGCAGTTCTTC. It codes for CASSPRAAGGPEIYNEQFF.

This clone was counted once. The chain couples TRBV27 to TRBJ2-3; 8 bases agree with TRBD2. Trimming at V came to 7 bases and at J to 6 bases, leaving 18 bases not matched to a gene. CDR1 MNHEY and CDR2 SMNVEV come from the germline V gene (reference sequence). The CDR3 runs 17 residues. CDR3 sequence (DNA): TGTGCCAGCACCGACCTGGGGACGGGAGGGCCGAGGGATACGCAGTATTTT. Translated, it gives CASTDLGTGGPRDTQYF.

DNA for the CDR3: TGTGCCAGCAGTTTAGTCTCTGAAGCTTTCTTT. Amino acids: CASSLVSEAFF. The genes are TRBV28 and TRBJ1-1; D is uncertain. The germline gives CDR1 MDHEN, CDR2 SYDVKM. The CDR3 runs 11 residues. V was trimmed by 2 bases and J by 6 bases, leaving 4 bases between them. Full variable domain (missing parts from reference TRBV28 and TRBJ1-1): DVKVTQSSRYLVKRTGEKVFLECVQDMDHENMFWYRQDPGLGLRLIYFSYDVKMKEKGDIPEGYSVSREKKERFSLILESASTNQTSMYLCASSLVSEAFFGQGTRLTVV.

This clone was seen a single time. The V gene is TRBV6-5, the J gene TRBJ2-1, with 7 bases fitting TRBD1. This CDR3 has 15 amino acids. V was pared by 5 bases and J by 6 bases, with 10 bases of the junction left unmatched. The germline gives CDR1 MNHEY, CDR2 SVGAGI. The CDR3, as DNA: TGTGCCAGCAGTCGGCCCCCAGACAGGGCCAATGAGCAGTTCTTC. This gives the protein CASSRPPDRANEQFF.

The rearrangement links TRBV7-6 to TRBJ2-7; 7 bases match TRBD1. CDR3 length: 16 residues. Trimming took 4 bases from V and 1 from J; bases not matched to a gene: 10. Germline V gives CDR1 SGHVS, CDR2 FNYEAQ. The CDR3 DNA follows: TGTGCCAGCAGCTCCCCGGGTAAGGGGGCATCCTACGAGCAGTACTTC. Its translation: CASSSPGKGASYEQYF.

This clone has only one observation. J is TRBJ2-1 and V is TRBV7-9, with D maybe TRBD2 (6 bases). Trimming shortened V by 6 bases and J by 5 bases, and 29 bases separated the two germline ends. CDR3 length equals 19 residues. Germline V CDR1 and CDR2: SEHNR, FQNEAQ (reference sequence). CDR3 residues: CASSPKGGGTAGKNNEQFF. The CDR3 DNA reads TGTGCCAGCAGTCCGAAGGGTGGGGGGACCGCCGGGAAGAACAATGAGCAGTTCTTC.

V usage is TRBV6-5 and J usage is TRBJ1-3; D gene unclear. The germline gives CDR1 MNHEY, CDR2 SVGAGI. V was cut by 7 bases and J by 0 bases, with 13 bases left in between. This CDR3 comprises 15 residues. The CDR3 DNA reads TGTGCCAGCACATCCCGACTGGACTCTGGAAACACCATATATTTT. The encoded protein is CASTSRLDSGNTIYF.

CDR3 loop: CASNGGPNTEAFF. The CDR3 DNA reads TGTGCCAGCAATGGGGGTCCGAACACTGAAGCTTTCTTT. The V gene is TRBV2, the J gene TRBJ1-1; possibly TRBD1 for D (5 bases). The CDR3 is 13 amino acids. Looked up from germline, CDR1 is SNHLY and CDR2 is FYNNEI. V gave up 7 bases and J gave up 1 base, with 10 bases separating them.

The chain links TRBV28 to TRBJ1-2; unclear D gene. Germline V gene sequence: CDR1 MDHEN, CDR2 SYDVKM. Trimming took 2 bases from V and 2 from J, leaving 6 bases between them. This CDR3 is built from 13 residues. CDR3 DNA sequence: TGTGCCAGCAGTTTAGGGTTAAACTATGGCTACACCTTC. Amino acid sequence: CASSLGLNYGYTF.

The J gene is TRBJ1-2, the V gene TRBV19, with no clear D. From germline, CDR1 is LNHDA and CDR2 SQIVND (reference sequence). V lost 5 bases, J lost 5 bases, and 12 bases lay in between. The CDR3 runs to 13 residues. CDR3: CASSPVGYYGYTF. CDR3 bases: TGTGCCAGTAGTCCGGTGGGATATTATGGCTACACCTTC.

The chain links TRBV28 to TRBJ1-2, with TRBD1 as a possible D gene (5 bases). There are 14 residues in the CDR3. The ends were cut back, 3 bases at V and 8 bases at J, with 16 bases in the middle. Germline CDR1 MDHEN, CDR2 SYDVKM. CDR3 protein: CASSFIGTREGYTF. CDR3 DNA sequence: TGTGCCAGCAGTTTTATTGGGACGAGGGAGGGCTACACCTTC.

V is TRBV15 and J is TRBJ2-5, with 9 bases lining up with TRBD1. V was pared by 6 bases and J by 3 bases, with 11 bases of the junction left unmatched. This CDR3 comprises 16 residues. Germline V gives CDR1 LNHNV, CDR2 YYDKDF (reference sequence). DNA of the CDR3: TGTGCCACCAGTCACCCCGGTCGGGACAGGGAAGAGACCCAGTACTTC. Protein: CATSHPGRDREETQYF.